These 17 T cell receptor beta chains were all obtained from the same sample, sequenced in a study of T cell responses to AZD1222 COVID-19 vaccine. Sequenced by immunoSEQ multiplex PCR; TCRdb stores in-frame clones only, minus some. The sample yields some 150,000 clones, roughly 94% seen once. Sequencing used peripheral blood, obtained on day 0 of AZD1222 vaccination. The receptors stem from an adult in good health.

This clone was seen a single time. The CDR3 region is CASSLSQLDTQYF. DNA of the CDR3: TGTGCCAGCAGCTTGAGTCAGTTGGATACGCAGTATTTT. The genes are TRBV5-4 and TRBJ2-3, with D unresolved. V lost 1 base and J 6 bases, leaving 9 bases between the germline ends. CDR1 SGHNT and CDR2 YYREEE come from the germline V gene (reference sequence). The CDR3 runs to 13 residues.

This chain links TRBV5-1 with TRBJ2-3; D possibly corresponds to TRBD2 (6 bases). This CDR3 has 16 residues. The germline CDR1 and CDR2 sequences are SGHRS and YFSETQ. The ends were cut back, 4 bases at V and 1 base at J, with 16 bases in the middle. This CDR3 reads CASSLGAGLGTDTQYF. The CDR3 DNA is TGCGCCAGCAGCCTTGGGGCGGGGTTGGGCACAGATACGCAGTATTTT.

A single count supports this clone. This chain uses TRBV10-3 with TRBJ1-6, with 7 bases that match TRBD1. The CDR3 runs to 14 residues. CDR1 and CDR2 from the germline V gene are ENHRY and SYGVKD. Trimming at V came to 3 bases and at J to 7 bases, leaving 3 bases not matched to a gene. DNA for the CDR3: TGTGCCATCAGTGATCAGGGGGGCAATTCACCCCTCCACTTT. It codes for CAISDQGGNSPLHF.

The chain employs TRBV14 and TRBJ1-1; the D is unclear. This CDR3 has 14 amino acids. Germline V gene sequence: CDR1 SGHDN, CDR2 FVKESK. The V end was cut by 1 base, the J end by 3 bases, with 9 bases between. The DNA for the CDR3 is TGTGCCAGCAGCCAAGGTGTTGCGGACACTGAAGCTTTCTTT. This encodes CASSQGVADTEAFF.

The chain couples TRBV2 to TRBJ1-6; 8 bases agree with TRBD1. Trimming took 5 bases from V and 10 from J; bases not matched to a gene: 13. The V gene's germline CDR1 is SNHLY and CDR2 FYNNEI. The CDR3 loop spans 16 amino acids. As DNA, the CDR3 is TGTGCCAGCAGTAGGTCGGGCCAGGGGGCTTACTCACCCCTCCACTTT. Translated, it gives CASSRSGQGAYSPLHF.

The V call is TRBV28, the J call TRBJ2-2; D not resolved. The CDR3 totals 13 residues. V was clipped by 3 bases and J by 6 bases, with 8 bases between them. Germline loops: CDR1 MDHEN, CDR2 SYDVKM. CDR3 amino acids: CASSLHEAGELFF. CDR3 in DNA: TGTGCCAGCAGTTTGCACGAAGCCGGGGAGCTGTTTTTT. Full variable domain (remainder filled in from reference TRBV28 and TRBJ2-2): DVKVTQSSRYLVKRTGEKVFLECVQDMDHENMFWYRQDPGLGLRLIYFSYDVKMKEKGDIPEGYSVSREKKERFSLILESASTNQTSMYLCASSLHEAGELFFGEGSRLTVL.

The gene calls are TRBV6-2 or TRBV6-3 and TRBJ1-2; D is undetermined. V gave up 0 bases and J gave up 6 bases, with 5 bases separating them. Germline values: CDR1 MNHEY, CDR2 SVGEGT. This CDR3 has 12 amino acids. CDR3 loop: CASSYSADGYTF. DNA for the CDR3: TGTGCCAGCAGTTACTCGGCCGATGGCTACACCTTC.

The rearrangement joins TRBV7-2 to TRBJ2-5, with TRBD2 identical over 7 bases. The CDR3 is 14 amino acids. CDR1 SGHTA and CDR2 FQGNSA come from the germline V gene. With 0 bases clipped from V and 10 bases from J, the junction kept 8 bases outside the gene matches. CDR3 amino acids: CASSLAVQIAGQYF. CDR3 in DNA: TGTGCCAGCAGCTTAGCCGTACAGATAGCGGGCCAGTACTTC.

Written as DNA, the CDR3 is TGTGCCAGCAGTAGCTCAGCGGGCGTGAGCAATCAGCCCCAGCATTTT. Its translation is CASSSSAGVSNQPQHF. This chain joins TRBV7-8 and TRBJ1-5, with D uncertain. The CDR3 has 16 amino acids. Trimming removed 6 bases from V and 1 base from J, with 16 bases in between. Germline CDR1 SGHVS, CDR2 FQNEAQ. Drawing the rest from reference TRBV7-8 and TRBJ1-5, the complete variable domain is GAGVSQSPRYKVAKRGQDVALRCDPISGHVSLFWYQQALGQGPEFLTYFQNEAQLDKSGLPSDRFFAERPEGSVSTLKIQRTQQEDSAVYLCASSSSAGVSNQPQHFGDGTRLSIL.

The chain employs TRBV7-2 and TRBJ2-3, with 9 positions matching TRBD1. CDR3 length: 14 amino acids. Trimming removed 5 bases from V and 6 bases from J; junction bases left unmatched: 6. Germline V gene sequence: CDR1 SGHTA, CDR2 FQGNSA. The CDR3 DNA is TGTGCCAGCAGCAAGGACAGGGGTCGGGATACGCAGTATTTT. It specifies CASSKDRGRDTQYF.

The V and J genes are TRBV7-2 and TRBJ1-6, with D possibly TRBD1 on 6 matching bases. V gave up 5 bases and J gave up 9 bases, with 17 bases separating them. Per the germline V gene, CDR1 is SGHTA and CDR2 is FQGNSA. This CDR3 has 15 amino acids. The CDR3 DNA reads TGTGCCAGCAGCGTATATTTGGGGGCGAGTTCACCCCTCCACTTT. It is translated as CASSVYLGASSPLHF.

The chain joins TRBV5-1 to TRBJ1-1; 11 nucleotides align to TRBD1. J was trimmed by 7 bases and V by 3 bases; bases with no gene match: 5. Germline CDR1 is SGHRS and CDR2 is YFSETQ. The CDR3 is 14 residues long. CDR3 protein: CASSSGQGAFEAFF. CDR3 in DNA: TGCGCCAGCAGCTCCGGACAGGGGGCATTTGAAGCTTTCTTT.

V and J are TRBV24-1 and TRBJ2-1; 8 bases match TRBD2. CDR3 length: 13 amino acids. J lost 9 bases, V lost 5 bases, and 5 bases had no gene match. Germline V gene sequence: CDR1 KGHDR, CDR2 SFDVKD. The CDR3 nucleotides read TGTGCCACCAGTGCCGGGGGGGGCGGTGAGCAGTTCTTC. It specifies CATSAGGGGEQFF.

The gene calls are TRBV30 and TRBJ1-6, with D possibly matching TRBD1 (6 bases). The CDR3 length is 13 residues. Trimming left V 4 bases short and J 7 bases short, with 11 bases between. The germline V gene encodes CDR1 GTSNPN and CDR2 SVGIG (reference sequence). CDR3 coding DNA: TGTGCCTGGACGACCCAGGGGAATTCACCCCTCCACTTT. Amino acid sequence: CAWTTQGNSPLHF.

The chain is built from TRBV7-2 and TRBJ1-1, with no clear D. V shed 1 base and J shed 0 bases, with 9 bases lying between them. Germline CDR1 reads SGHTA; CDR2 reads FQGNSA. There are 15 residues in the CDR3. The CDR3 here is CASSLDFGMNTEAFF. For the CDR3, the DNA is TGTGCCAGCAGCTTAGATTTCGGTATGAACACTGAAGCTTTCTTT.

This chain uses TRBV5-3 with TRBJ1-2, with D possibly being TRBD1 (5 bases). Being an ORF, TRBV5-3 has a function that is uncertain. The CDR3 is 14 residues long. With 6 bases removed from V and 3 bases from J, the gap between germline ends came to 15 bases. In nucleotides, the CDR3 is TGTGCCAGAACGGGAAGGGGACGAGACTATGGCTACACCTTC. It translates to CARTGRGRDYGYTF.

CDR3 sequence (DNA): TGCGCCAGCAGTTTATTGGGGGATCAGCCCCAGCATTTT. It encodes CASSLLGDQPQHF. The chain employs TRBV5-1 and TRBJ1-5, with D perhaps matching TRBD1 (5 bases). The V gene lost 5 bases and the J gene lost 5 bases, with 11 bases spanning the gap. The CDR3 consists of 13 residues. Germline CDR1 reads SGHRS; CDR2 reads YFSETQ.